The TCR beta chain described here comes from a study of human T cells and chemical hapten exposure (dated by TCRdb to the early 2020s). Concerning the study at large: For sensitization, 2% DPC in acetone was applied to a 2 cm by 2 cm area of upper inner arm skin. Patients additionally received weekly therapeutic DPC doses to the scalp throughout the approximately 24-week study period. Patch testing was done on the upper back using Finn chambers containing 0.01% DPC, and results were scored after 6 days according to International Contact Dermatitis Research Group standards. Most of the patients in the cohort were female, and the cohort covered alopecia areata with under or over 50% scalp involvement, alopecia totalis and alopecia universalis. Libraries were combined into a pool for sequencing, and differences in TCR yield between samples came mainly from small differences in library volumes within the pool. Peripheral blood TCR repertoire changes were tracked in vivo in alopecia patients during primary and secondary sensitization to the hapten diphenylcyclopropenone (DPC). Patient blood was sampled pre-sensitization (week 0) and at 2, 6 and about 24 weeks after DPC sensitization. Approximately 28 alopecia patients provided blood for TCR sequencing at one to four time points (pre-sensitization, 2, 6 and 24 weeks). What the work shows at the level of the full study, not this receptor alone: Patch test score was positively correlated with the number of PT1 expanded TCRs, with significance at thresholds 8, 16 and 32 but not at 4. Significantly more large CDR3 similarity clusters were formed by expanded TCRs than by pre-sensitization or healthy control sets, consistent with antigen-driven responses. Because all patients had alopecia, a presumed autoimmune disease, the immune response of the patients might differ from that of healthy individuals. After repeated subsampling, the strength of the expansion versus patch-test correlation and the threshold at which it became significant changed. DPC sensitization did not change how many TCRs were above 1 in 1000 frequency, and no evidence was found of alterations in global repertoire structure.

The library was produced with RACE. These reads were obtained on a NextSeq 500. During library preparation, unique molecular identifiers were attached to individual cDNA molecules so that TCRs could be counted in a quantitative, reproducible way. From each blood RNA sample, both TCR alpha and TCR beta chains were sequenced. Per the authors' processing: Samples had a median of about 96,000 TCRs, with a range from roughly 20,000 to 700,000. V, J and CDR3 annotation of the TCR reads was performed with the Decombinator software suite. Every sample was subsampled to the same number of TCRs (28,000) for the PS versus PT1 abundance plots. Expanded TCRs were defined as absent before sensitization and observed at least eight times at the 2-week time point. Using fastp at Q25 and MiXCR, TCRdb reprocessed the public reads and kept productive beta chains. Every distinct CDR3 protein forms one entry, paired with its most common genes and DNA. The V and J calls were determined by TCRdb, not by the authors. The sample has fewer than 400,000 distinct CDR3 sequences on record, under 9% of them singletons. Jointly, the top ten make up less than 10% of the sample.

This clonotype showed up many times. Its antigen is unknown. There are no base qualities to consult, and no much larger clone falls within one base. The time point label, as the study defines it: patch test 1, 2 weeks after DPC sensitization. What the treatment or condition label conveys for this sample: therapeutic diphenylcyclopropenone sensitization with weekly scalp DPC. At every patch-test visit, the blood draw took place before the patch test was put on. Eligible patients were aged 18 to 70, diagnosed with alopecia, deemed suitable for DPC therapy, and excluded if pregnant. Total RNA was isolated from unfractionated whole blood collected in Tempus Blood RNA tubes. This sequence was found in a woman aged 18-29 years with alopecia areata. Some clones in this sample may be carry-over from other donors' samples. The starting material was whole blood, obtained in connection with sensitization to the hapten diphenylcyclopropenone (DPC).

The nucleotide sequence reads as follows: TGCGCCAGCAGCTTGGGTATTGCGCAAGAGACCCAGTACTTC. It specifies CASSLGIAQETQYF. Rearrangement joined TRBV5-1 to TRBJ2-5; the D gene cannot be resolved reliably. A distance of 8 bases separates the germline ends of V and J, which lose 0 bases and 2 bases respectively. As encoded in the germline V gene, CDR1 is SGHRS while CDR2 is YFSETQ. The CDR3 starts with the cysteine, ends with the phenylalanine, and has 14 residues. Left in the record is the CDR3 DNA by itself, 42 bases read in frame from the first base.